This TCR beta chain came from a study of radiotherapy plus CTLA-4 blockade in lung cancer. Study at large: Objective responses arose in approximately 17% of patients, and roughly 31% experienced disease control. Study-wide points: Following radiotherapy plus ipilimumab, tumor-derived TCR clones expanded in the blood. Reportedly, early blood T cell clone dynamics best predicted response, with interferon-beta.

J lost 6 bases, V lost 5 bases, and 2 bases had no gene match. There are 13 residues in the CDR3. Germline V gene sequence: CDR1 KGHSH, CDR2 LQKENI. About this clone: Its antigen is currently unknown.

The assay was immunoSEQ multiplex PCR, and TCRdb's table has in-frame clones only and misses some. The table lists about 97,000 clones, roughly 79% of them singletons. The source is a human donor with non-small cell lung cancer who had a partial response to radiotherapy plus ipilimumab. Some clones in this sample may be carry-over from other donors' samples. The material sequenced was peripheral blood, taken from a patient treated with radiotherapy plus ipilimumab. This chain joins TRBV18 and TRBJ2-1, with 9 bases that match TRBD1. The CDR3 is CASSSGQGNEQFF. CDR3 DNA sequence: TGTGCCAGCTCATCGGGACAGGGCAATGAGCAGTTCTTC.